This entry lists 8 T cell receptor beta chains sequenced from one sample in a study of cytomegalovirus exposure and HLA in healthy donors. The PCR ran on 60 Vbeta and 13 Jbeta primers. Here immunoSEQ multiplex PCR was the method, and the copy in TCRdb shows in-frame clones only, minus some. Its listing shows about 210,000 clones. The source material was PBMCs. Receptors originate from a woman under 40 in good health and CMV-seropositive.

V is TRBV6-1 and J is TRBJ2-5; the D gene is possibly TRBD1 (6 bases). CDR1 is MNHNS and CDR2 is SASEGT in the germline V gene. Trimming cost V 0 bases and J 2 bases, with 19 bases left between them. This CDR3 is 18 amino acids long. CDR3 bases: TGTGCCAGCAGTGAAGCCCTCCCGGGGTGGGGGCCTCAAGAGACCCAGTACTTC. Translation: CASSEALPGWGPQETQYF.

A word on this clone: Sequence at one end of the junction differs from germline and may be a read error. The chain couples TRBV18 to TRBJ2-5; maybe TRBD2 (5 bases). The CDR3 covers 14 residues. Germline CDR1 KGHSH, CDR2 LQKENI. The CDR3 DNA is TGTGCGAGCTCACCACCAGCGGAGCAAGAGACCCAGTACTTC. Protein: CASSPPAEQETQYF.

This chain joins TRBV19 and TRBJ1-5; tentative D call: TRBD1 (6 bases). V lost 3 bases, J lost 2 bases, and 8 bases lay in between. There are 14 residues in the CDR3. The V gene's germline CDR1 is LNHDA and CDR2 SQIVND (reference sequence). The CDR3 DNA follows: TGTGCCAGTAGTATGTCAGGGGGCAATCAGCCCCAGCATTTT. This sequence encodes CASSMSGGNQPQHF.

V and J are TRBV27 and TRBJ1-1, with 12 bases fitting TRBD1. The CDR3 extends over 17 amino acids. The V gene end was trimmed by 2 bases and the J gene end by 0 bases; junction bases not matched to a gene: 4. The germline V gene has CDR1 MNHEY and CDR2 SMNVEV (reference sequence). DNA for the CDR3: TGTGCCAGCAGTTTAGGGACAGGGGGCGCCTTGAACACTGAAGCTTTCTTT. This sequence encodes CASSLGTGGALNTEAFF.

The chain combines TRBV18 with TRBJ2-2, with a weak D call TRBD1 (6 bases). Germline assignment: CDR1 KGHSH and CDR2 LQKENI. V was clipped by 3 bases and J by 5 bases, with 13 bases between them. The CDR3 consists of 15 residues. The CDR3 loop is CASSPQGGRTGELFF. The CDR3 nucleotides are TGTGCCAGCTCACCCCAAGGGGGTCGTACCGGGGAGCTGTTTTTT.

This chain links TRBV6-5 with TRBJ1-1, with a weak D call TRBD1 (6 bases). This CDR3 is 15 amino acids long. V was trimmed by 0 bases and J by 7 bases, leaving 15 bases between them. The V gene's germline CDR1 is MNHEY and CDR2 SVGAGI. CDR3 amino acids: CASSYSTQGTGEAFF. DNA for the CDR3: TGTGCCAGCAGTTACTCGACTCAGGGGACGGGTGAAGCTTTCTTT.

This rearrangement joins TRBV14 to TRBJ2-3; tentatively, D is TRBD2 (6 bases). Trimming pared 0 bases from V and 4 bases from J, leaving 14 bases between. Germline values: CDR1 SGHDN, CDR2 FVKESK. CDR3 length: 16 amino acids. Here the CDR3 DNA reads TGTGCCAGCAGCCAAGATCGGGCGAGGAGGGCAGATACGCAGTATTTT. Translating it yields CASSQDRARRADTQYF.

The chain has TRBV4-1 and TRBJ2-1, with 8 bases identical to TRBD2. V dropped 1 base and J dropped 15; count of bases not matched to a gene: 8. Germline-derived CDR1 and CDR2 are MGHRA and YSYEKL. CDR3 length: 13 residues. CDR3: CASSQGEVGLVFF. CDR3 nucleotide sequence: TGCGCCAGCAGCCAAGGTGAGGTGGGACTAGTGTTCTTC.